This TCR beta chain appears in the sequencing data of a study of T cells in Graves' hyperthyroidism and ophthalmopathy (dated by TCRdb to about 2019). Regarding the research as a whole: Peripheral blood was collected at initial diagnosis, before any treatment. Prospective prediction of ophthalmopathy was tested in an independent validation cohort of 18 to 20 hyperthyroidism patients and around 16 patients who later progressed to ophthalmopathy. After sampling, hyperthyroidism patients received methimazole starting at 30 mg daily, and ophthalmopathy patients received high-dose intravenous methylprednisolone. To identify distinguishing TCR V-J signatures, a discovery cohort of about 100 patients was used, comprising roughly 45 with Graves' ophthalmopathy and around 60 with stable Graves' hyperthyroidism. In addition, the study compared T-cell repertoires in thyroid tissue and in blood from about 6 Graves' hyperthyroidism patients. The paper reports TCR Vbeta CDR3 sequencing of some 140 peripheral blood samples: some 44 ophthalmopathy, 70 to 85 hyperthyroidism and roughly 17 progressor patients. For training and testing, the approximately 97 patients in the discovery cohort were randomly divided in a 7:3 ratio. Points the paper makes about the study in general: Sample size was not statistically predetermined, and blinding of investigators to group allocation was not performed. In validation, the model predicted progression to ophthalmopathy with around 71% sensitivity and approximately 78% specificity, a median of 6.5 months before onset. A model built on a 13 V-J signature distinguished ophthalmopathy from stable hyperthyroidism, reaching roughly 88% sensitivity and around 82% specificity in cross-validation and 80%/75% in testing. Blood samples also contained most of the expanded thyroid clonotypes (frequency above 0.001), which suggests that blood repertoires may reflect thyroid immune responses.

V is cut by 0 bases and J by 6 bases, and the space between the germline ends is 15 bases. From a lookup of the germline V gene, CDR1 and CDR2 are SGHTA and FQGNSA. The CDR3 sequence holds 15 residues, the cysteine and phenylalanine included. Only the CDR3 DNA is retained, 45 bases long and in frame from the first base. The TCR beta CDR3 regions were amplified from the RNA transcripts. The first round of RT-PCR for the TCR CDR3 was performed with the HTBI primer set and the Qiagen OneStep RT-PCR kit. Libraries were constructed in a second round of multiplex PCR, after which size selection and purification were performed. The libraries were sequenced on an Illumina HiSeq2000 using paired-end 100 bp reads. Per the original workflow: Raw data were processed with SOAPnuke, discarding reads with adapters, uncalled bases, mean Phred below 15, or no exact constant-primer or identifier match. COPE v1.2.5 was used to merge the high-quality paired reads, and each unique nucleotide sequence was defined as a clonotype. Clonotypes were aligned to IMGT TRBV, TRBD and TRBJ reference segments using MiTCR v1.1. The analysis included only V-J combinations with a frequency above 0.0001, which together covered around 99% of the repertoires. The TCS score was defined as F50 (clonal expansion) divided by E x V (chaos), with BLOSUM62-based TCRdist calculated between CDR3 peptides within each V-J. Welch's t-statistics and random forest reduced several hundred V-J features to roughly 13, which were used in a naive Bayes classifier (R e1071). The raw public data were reprocessed by TCRdb itself: fastp quality trimming at Q25, MiXCR clonotype calling, in-frame beta chains only. Rows matching on CDR3 protein sequence are summarized as one entry with the most common DNA and genes. TCRdb, not the authors, supplied the V and J calls. Counted in this sample were some 270,000 distinct CDR3 sequences; roughly 15% of them appeared once. The biggest ten clones account for approximately 7.9% of the sample.

This clonotype was counted ten times or more. There is no known antigen for this receptor. No per-base quality is available; no much larger clone lies one base away. A patient counted as having stable Graves' hyperthyroidism if no progression to ophthalmopathy occurred over 18 months of follow-up. Hyperthyroidism patients were newly diagnosed, with disease duration under 2 months, and aged 18 to 65 years. The study excluded patients with uncontrolled infections, other autoimmune diseases, pregnancy or lactation. Clinical symptoms, serum thyroxine and TRAb, thyroid ultrasound, and orbital computed tomography formed the basis for the diagnoses. PBMCs were separated from under 11 ml of fresh peripheral blood using Ficoll-Paque density gradient centrifugation. Total RNA was extracted with Trizol reagent, and quality was checked on an Agilent 2100 Bioanalyzer.

Recombination joined TRBV7-2 with TRBJ2-7, and the D gene may be TRBD1, 6 bases matching. The sample taken for sequencing was blood. The sequence came from a woman in her thirties or forties with Graves' hyperthyroidism. The CDR3 loop reads CASSLAGDTRFEQYF. The nucleotide sequence reads TGTGCCAGCAGCTTAGCGGGGGACACTAGGTTCGAGCAGTACTTC.